Below, one T cell receptor beta chain is given with its context. Its antigen is currently unknown. These data are taken from a study of T cell repertoires in cytomegalovirus infection. The overall study: From public TCR beta signatures came an indication of both CMV infection and matching HLA type.

TCRdb recomputed calls from the reads with MiXCR, one row per CDR3 protein. Found here are a few hundred thousand distinct CDR3 sequences, roughly 17% of them singletons; the top ten hold about 12%. Germline V lookup: CDR1 LGHNA, CDR2 YSLEER. The CDR3 contains 16 residues. Trimming stripped 0 bases from V and 0 bases from J, with 11 bases between. Study results and caveats: Cumulated frequencies of public TCR beta families served to identify carriers of CMV plus the relevant HLA. CMV-specific TCR beta clonotypes restricted by HLA-C dominated the ex vivo response.

The chain links TRBV4-3 to TRBJ1-1; no clear D. Input material: PBMCs. The source of this sequence is a human donor in good health (CMV status not recorded). Some clones in this sample may be carry-over from other donors' samples. The CDR3 here is CASSQESMGMNTEAFF. CDR3 in DNA: TGCGCCAGCAGCCAAGAATCTATGGGGATGAACACTGAAGCTTTCTTT.